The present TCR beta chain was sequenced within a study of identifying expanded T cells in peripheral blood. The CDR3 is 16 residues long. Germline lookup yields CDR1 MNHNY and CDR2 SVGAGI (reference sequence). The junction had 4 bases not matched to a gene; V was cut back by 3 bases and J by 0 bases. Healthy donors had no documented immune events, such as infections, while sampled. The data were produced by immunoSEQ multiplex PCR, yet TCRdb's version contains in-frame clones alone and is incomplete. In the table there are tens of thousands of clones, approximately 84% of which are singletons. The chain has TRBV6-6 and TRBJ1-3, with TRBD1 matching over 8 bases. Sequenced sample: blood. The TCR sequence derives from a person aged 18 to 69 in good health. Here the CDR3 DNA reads TGTGCCAGCAGTTATCCTACAGGGGGCTCTGGAAACACCATATATTTT. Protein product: CASSYPTGGSGNTIYF.